Following are 10 T cell receptor beta chains from one sample sequenced in a study of blood T cell repertoires in COVID-19. Profiled with immunoSEQ multiplex PCR; TCRdb holds only in-frame clones, not every one. The sample includes about 210,000 clones, about 83% of them seen just once. Input material: peripheral blood. Every receptor here comes from a woman between 35 and 50 years old with active or convalescent COVID-19.

Remarks on this clone: The sample holds other DNA sequences that translate to the same CDR3. This chain joins TRBV27 and TRBJ1-5; D is possibly TRBD1 (6 bases). This CDR3 is built from 14 residues. In germline, CDR1 is MNHEY, CDR2 SMNVEV (reference sequence). The V and J ends lost 6 bases and 0 bases respectively, with 9 bases between them. DNA for the CDR3: TGTGCCAGCAGCTTGACAGGTAGCAATCAGCCCCAGCATTTT. Translated: CASSLTGSNQPQHF.

The chain links TRBV25-1 to TRBJ2-5, with 8 positions matching TRBD1. The trim removed 5 bases at V and 1 base at J, leaving 15 bases unmatched. Germline V gene lookup returns CDR1 MGHDK and CDR2 SYGVNS. The CDR3 consists of 18 residues. The CDR3 region is CASSKGQAKGVGQETQYF. Written as DNA, the CDR3 is TGTGCCAGCAGTAAGGGACAGGCCAAGGGGGTTGGCCAAGAGACCCAGTACTTC.

The CDR3 reads CASSYSVGLGETQYF. The CDR3 bases are TGTGCCAGCAGTTACTCTGTGGGGCTGGGGGAGACCCAGTACTTC. This chain connects TRBV6-5 to TRBJ2-5, with a tentative D call TRBD1 (5 bases). Germline CDR1 is MNHEY and CDR2 is SVGAGI. With 0 bases removed from V and 5 bases from J, the gap between germline ends came to 13 bases. The CDR3 has 15 residues.

The rearrangement uses TRBV6-6 and TRBJ1-1; maybe TRBD1 (5 bases). V shed 0 bases and J shed 7 bases, with 15 bases lying between them. The germline CDR1 and CDR2 sequences are MNHNY and SVGAGI (reference sequence). The CDR3 loop spans 15 amino acids. CDR3 coding DNA: TGTGCCAGCAGTTACTCCGGGGGGTTTGGCGGTGAAGCTTTCTTT. Amino acids: CASSYSGGFGGEAFF.

The V gene is TRBV27, the J gene TRBJ1-5; TRBD1 might be the D (5 bases). The CDR3 runs to 12 residues. Germline V lookup: CDR1 MNHEY, CDR2 SMNVEV (reference sequence). V was trimmed by 5 bases and J by 10 bases, leaving 12 bases between them. The CDR3 DNA is TGTGCCAGCAGTCAGGGAACCCGTCCCCAGCATTTT. This translates into CASSQGTRPQHF.

V gene TRBV5-1 combines with J gene TRBJ1-3, with 9 bases aligning to TRBD1. Germline CDR1 SGHRS, CDR2 YFSETQ. This CDR3 is 19 amino acids long. V dropped 4 bases and J dropped 2; count of bases not matched to a gene: 16. The CDR3 DNA is TGCGCCAGCAGCAAACAAGGGGCGACAGGGGGATTGACTGGAAACACCATATATTTT. Its translation: CASSKQGATGGLTGNTIYF. Using reference TRBV5-1 and TRBJ1-3 for the parts outside the CDR3, the full variable domain is KAGVTQTPRYLIKTRGQQVTLSCSPISGHRSVSWYQQTPGQGLQFLFEYFSETQRNKGNFPGRFSGRQFSNSRSEMNVSTLELGDSALYLCASSKQGATGGLTGNTIYFGEGSWLTVV.

This sequence joins TRBV19 and TRBJ1-2, with D perhaps matching TRBD1 (5 bases). This CDR3 comprises 16 residues. With 5 bases removed from V and 8 bases from J, the gap between germline ends came to 24 bases. The V gene's germline CDR1 is LNHDA and CDR2 SQIVND (reference sequence). CDR3 amino acids: CASSSLNLGHFGGYTF. Written as DNA, the CDR3 is TGTGCCAGTAGTTCACTTAACCTCGGACATTTTGGCGGCTACACCTTC. Using reference TRBV19 and TRBJ1-2 for the parts outside the CDR3, the full variable domain is DGGITQSPKYLFRKEGQNVTLSCEQNLNHDAMYWYRQDPGQGLRLIYYSQIVNDFQKGDIAEGYSVSREKKESFPLTVTSAQKNPTAFYLCASSSLNLGHFGGYTFGSGTRLTVV.

This clone was seen a handful of times. V gene TRBV7-2 combines with J gene TRBJ1-2, with 7 bases matching TRBD1. Germline loops: CDR1 SGHTA, CDR2 FQGNSA. With 2 bases clipped from V and 2 bases from J, the junction kept 5 bases outside the gene matches. The CDR3 spans 15 residues. CDR3 nucleotides: TGTGCCAGCAGCTTAACGCCGGGACAGAACTATGGCTACACCTTC. Its translation: CASSLTPGQNYGYTF.

This clone has just one count. This sequence joins TRBV7-9 and TRBJ2-4, with D possibly TRBD2 on 5 matching bases. The ends were cut back, 0 bases at V and 8 bases at J, with 17 bases in the middle. The CDR3 has 16 amino acids. The germline V gene encodes CDR1 SEHNR and CDR2 FQNEAQ (reference sequence). The CDR3 DNA is TGTGCCAGCAGCTTAGCGAGGGTGAGATCTAGAGACATTCAGTACTTC. Translation: CASSLARVRSRDIQYF.

In this sample, this clone turned up a few times. The chain employs TRBV2 and TRBJ1-5; D is perhaps TRBD1 (6 bases). Germline CDR1 SNHLY, CDR2 FYNNEI. The CDR3 length is 13 residues. The V end lost 6 bases, the J end lost 8 bases, and 14 bases lay between the germline ends. CDR3 nucleotides: TGTGCCAGCAGGGGGGGGCGCGGGGAGCCCCAGCATTTT. Translated: CASRGGRGEPQHF.